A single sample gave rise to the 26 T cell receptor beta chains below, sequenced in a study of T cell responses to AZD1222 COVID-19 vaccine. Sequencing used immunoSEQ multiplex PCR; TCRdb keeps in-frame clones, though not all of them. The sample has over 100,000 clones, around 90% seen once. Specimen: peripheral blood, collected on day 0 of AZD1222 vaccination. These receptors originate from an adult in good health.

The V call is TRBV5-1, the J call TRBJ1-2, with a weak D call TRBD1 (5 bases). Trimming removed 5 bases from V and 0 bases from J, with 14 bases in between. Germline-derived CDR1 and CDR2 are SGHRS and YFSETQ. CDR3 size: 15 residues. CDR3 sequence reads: CASRLDSHSNYGYTF. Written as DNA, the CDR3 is TGCGCCAGCAGGCTAGACAGCCACTCTAACTATGGCTACACCTTC.

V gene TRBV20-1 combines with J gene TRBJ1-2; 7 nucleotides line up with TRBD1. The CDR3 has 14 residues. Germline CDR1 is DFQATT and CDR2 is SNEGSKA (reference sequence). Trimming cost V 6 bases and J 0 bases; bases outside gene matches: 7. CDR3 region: CSASGTASNYGYTF. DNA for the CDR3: TGCAGTGCAAGTGGGACAGCTTCTAACTATGGCTACACCTTC.

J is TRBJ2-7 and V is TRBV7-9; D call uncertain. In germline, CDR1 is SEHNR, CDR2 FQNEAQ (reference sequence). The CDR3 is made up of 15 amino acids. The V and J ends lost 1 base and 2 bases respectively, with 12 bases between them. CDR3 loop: CASSLDRTATYEQYF. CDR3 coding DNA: TGTGCCAGCAGCTTAGATCGGACGGCCACCTACGAGCAGTACTTC.

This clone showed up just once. As DNA, the CDR3 is TGTGCCAGCAGTTTATCGGGTTTTCCCGGGGAGCTGTTTTTT. Its protein product is CASSLSGFPGELFF. V usage is TRBV27 and J usage is TRBJ2-2; no reliable D call. In germline, CDR1 is MNHEY, CDR2 SMNVEV (reference sequence). Between the trimmed V and J ends, which lost 0 bases and 6 bases, there was a span of 8 bases. CDR3 size: 14 residues.

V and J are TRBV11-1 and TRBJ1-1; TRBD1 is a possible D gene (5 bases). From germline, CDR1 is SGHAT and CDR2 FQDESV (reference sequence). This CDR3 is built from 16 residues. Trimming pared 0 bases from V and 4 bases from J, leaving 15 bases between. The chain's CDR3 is CASSLAPSGGGTEAFF. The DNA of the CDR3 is TGTGCCAGCAGCTTAGCCCCTTCCGGTGGGGGCACTGAAGCTTTCTTT.

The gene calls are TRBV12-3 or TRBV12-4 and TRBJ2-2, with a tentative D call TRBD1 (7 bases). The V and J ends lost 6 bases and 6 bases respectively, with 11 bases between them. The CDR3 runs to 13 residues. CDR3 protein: CASSPRGAGELFF. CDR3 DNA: TGTGCCAGCAGCCCCAGGGGGGCCGGGGAGCTGTTTTTT.

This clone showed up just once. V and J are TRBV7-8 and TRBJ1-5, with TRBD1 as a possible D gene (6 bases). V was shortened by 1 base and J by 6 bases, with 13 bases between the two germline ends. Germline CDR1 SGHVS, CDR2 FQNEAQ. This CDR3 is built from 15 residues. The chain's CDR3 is CASSLDLGGRQPQHF. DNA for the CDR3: TGTGCCAGCAGCTTAGATCTTGGGGGGCGTCAGCCCCAGCATTTT.

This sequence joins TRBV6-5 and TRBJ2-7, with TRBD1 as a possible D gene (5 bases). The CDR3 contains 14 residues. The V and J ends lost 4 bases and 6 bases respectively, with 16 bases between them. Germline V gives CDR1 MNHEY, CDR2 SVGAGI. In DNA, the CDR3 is TGTGCCAGCAGTTCGACAGTTGCCGAAAGCGAGCAGTACTTC. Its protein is CASSSTVAESEQYF.

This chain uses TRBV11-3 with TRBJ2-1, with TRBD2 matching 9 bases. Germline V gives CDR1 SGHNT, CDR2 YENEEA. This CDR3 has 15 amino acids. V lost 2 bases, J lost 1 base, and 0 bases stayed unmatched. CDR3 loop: CASSLSGGSYNEQFF. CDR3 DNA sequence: TGTGCCAGCAGCTTAAGCGGGGGGTCCTACAATGAGCAGTTCTTC. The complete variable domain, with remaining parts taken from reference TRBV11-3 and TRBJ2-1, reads EAGVVQSPRYKIIEKKQPVAFWCNPISGHNTLYWYLQNLGQGPELLIRYENEEAVDDSQLPKDRFSAERLKGVDSTLKIQPAELGDSAVYLCASSLSGGSYNEQFFGPGTRLTVL.

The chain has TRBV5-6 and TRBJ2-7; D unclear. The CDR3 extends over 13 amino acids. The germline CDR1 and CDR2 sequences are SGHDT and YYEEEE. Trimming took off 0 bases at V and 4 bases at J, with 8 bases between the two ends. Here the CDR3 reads CASSLGEWYEQYF. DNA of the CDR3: TGTGCCAGCAGCTTGGGTGAGTGGTACGAGCAGTACTTC.

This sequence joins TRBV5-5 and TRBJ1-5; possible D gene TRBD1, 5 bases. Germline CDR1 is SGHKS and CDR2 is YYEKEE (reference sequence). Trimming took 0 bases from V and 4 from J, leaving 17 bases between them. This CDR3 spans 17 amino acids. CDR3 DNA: TGTGCCAGCAGCTTGGGGGGGATAGCGGGGTTTAATCAGCCCCAGCATTTT. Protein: CASSLGGIAGFNQPQHF. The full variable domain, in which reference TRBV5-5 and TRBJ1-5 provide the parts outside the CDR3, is DAGVTQSPTHLIKTRGQQVTLRCSPISGHKSVSWYQQVLGQGPQFIFQYYEKEERGRGNFPDRFSARQFPNYSSELNVNALLLGDSALYLCASSLGGIAGFNQPQHFGDGTRLSIL.

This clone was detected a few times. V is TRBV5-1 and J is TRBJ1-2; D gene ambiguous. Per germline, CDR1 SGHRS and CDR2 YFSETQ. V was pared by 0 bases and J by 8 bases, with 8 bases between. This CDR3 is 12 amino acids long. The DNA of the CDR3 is TGCGCCAGCAGCTTGGACACAGTGGGCTACACCTTC. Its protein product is CASSLDTVGYTF.

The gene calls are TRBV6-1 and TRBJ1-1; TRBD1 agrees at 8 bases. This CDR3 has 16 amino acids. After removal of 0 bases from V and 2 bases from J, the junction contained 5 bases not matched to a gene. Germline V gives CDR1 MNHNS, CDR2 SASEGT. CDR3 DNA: TGTGCCAGCAGTGAAGCTATTGGACAGGGTAACACTGAAGCTTTCTTT. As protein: CASSEAIGQGNTEAFF.

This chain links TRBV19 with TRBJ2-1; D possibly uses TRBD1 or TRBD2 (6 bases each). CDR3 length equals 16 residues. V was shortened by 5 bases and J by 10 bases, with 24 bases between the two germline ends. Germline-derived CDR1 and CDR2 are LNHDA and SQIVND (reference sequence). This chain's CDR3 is CASSPRGGGGMREQFF. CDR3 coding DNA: TGTGCCAGTAGTCCCCGGGGAGGAGGGGGGATGAGGGAGCAGTTCTTC.

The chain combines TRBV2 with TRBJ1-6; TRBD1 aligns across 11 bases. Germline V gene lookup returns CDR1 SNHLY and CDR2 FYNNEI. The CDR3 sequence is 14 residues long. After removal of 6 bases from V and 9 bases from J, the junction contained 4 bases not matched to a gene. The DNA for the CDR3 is TGTGCCAGCAGCCGGACAGGGGGCGGTTCACCCCTCCACTTT. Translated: CASSRTGGGSPLHF.

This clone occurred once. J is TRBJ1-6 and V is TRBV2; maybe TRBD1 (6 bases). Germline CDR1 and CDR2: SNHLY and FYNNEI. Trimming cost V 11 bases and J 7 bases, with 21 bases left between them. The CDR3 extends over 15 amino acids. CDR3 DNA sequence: TGTGCCCGCCGGACAGCCCAACCGGGGAATTCACCCCTCCACTTT. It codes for CARRTAQPGNSPLHF. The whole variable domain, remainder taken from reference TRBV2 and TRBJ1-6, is EPEVTQTPSHQVTQMGQEVILRCVPISNHLYFYWYRQILGQKVEFLVSFYNNEISEKSEIFDDQFSVERPDGSNFTLKIRSTKLEDSAMYFCARRTAQPGNSPLHFGNGTRLTVT.

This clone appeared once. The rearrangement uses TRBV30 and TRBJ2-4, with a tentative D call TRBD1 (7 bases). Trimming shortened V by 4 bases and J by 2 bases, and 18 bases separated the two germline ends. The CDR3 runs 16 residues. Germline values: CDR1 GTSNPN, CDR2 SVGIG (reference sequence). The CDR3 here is CAWNLGQGGPKNIQYF. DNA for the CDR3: TGTGCCTGGAATTTAGGGCAGGGGGGACCCAAAAACATTCAGTACTTC.

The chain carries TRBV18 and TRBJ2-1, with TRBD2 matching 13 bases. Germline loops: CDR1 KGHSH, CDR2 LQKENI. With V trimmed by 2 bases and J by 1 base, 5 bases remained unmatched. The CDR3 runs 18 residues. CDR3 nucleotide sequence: TGTGCCAGCTCACCATTGGGACTAGCGGGAAATTCCTACAATGAGCAGTTCTTC. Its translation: CASSPLGLAGNSYNEQFF.

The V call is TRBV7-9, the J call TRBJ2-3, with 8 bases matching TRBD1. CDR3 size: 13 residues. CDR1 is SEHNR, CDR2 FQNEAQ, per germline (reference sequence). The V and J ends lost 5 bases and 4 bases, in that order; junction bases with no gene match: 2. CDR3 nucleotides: TGTGCCAGCAGCAAACAGGGGGCAGATACGCAGTATTTT. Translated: CASSKQGADTQYF. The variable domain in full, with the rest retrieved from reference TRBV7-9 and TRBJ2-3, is DTGVSQNPRHKITKRGQNVTFRCDPISEHNRLYWYRQTLGQGPEFLTYFQNEAQLEKSRLLSDRFSAERPKGSFSTLEIQRTEQGDSAMYLCASSKQGADTQYFGPGTRLTVL.

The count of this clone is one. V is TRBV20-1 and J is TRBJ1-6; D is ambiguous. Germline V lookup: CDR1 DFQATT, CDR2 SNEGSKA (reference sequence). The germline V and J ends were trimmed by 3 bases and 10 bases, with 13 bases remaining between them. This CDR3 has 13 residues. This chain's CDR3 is CSASVGFRSPLHF. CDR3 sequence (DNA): TGCAGTGCTAGTGTCGGTTTTCGATCACCCCTCCACTTT.

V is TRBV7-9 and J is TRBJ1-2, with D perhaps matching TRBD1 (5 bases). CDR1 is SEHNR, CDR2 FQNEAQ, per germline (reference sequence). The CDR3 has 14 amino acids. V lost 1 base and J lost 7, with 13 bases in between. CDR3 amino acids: CASSLGMGVRGYTF. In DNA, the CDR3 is TGTGCCAGCAGCTTAGGGATGGGGGTTCGTGGCTACACCTTC.

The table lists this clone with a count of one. The CDR3 nucleotides are TGTGCCAGCAGCTTAGGGGGGGCTCTCGGCACTGAAGCTTTCTTT. Translated, it gives CASSLGGALGTEAFF. The J gene is TRBJ1-1, the V gene TRBV11-3; tentative D call: TRBD1 (6 bases). Germline assignment: CDR1 SGHNT and CDR2 YENEEA. The CDR3 has 15 residues. V lost 1 base to trimming and J lost 4 bases, with 13 bases between them.

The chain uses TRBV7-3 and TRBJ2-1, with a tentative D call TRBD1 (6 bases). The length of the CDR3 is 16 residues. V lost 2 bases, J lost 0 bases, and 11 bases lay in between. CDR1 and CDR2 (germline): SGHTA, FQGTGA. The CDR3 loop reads CASSLGTQSSYNEQFF. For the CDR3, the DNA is TGTGCCAGCAGCTTAGGGACACAGAGCTCCTACAATGAGCAGTTCTTC.

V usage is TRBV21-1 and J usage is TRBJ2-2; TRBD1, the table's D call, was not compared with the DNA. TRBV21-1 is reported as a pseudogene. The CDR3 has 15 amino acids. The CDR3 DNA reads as TGTGCCAGCTACCGCAACCGACAGAGGACCGGGGAGCTGTTTTTT. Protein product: CASYRNRQRTGELFF.

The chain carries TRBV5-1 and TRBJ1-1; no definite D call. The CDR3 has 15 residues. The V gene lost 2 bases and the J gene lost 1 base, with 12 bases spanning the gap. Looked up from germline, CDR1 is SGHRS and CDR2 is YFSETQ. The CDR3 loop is CASSLTNSPNTEAFF. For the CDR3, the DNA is TGCGCCAGCAGCTTAACCAACAGCCCGAACACTGAAGCTTTCTTT.

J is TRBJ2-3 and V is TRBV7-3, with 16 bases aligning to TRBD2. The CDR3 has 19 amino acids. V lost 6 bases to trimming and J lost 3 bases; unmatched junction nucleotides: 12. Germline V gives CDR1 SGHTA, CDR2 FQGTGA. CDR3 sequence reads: CASSSTPGLAGGATDTQYF. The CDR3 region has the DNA TGTGCCAGCAGTTCAACTCCGGGACTAGCGGGAGGGGCGACAGATACGCAGTATTTT.